This TCR beta chain is from a study of long-term antiretroviral therapy in people with HIV. Study-wide results and limits: Whereas controls had wider CDR3 length ranges, HIV repertoires had narrower ones. Before ART, certain clones expanded, and these dominated the repertoire at all time points.

The assay used was immunoSEQ (version v3.0), run at survey level. It was roughly 40,000-55,000 T-cell genomes per sample that sequencing targeted. Data came from immunoSEQ multiplex PCR; TCRdb stores just in-frame clones and leaves some out. The profile shows about 39,000 clones, more than 70% of them singletons. Germline-derived CDR1 and CDR2 are SEHNR and FQNEAQ (reference sequence). The V and J ends lost 0 bases and 1 base respectively, with 3 bases between them. This CDR3 contains 13 residues. This clone was observed a few times. Its matching antigen is unknown. Here the sequenced sample was unsorted PBMCs, taken 3.1 years after starting antiretroviral therapy. This receptor was identified in a woman in her fifties or sixties with HIV. This chain uses TRBV7-9 with TRBJ1-1; no clear D gene. CDR3 sequence (DNA): TGTGCCAGCAGCTTAGCCGAGAACACTGAAGCTTTCTTT. This codes for CASSLAENTEAFF.